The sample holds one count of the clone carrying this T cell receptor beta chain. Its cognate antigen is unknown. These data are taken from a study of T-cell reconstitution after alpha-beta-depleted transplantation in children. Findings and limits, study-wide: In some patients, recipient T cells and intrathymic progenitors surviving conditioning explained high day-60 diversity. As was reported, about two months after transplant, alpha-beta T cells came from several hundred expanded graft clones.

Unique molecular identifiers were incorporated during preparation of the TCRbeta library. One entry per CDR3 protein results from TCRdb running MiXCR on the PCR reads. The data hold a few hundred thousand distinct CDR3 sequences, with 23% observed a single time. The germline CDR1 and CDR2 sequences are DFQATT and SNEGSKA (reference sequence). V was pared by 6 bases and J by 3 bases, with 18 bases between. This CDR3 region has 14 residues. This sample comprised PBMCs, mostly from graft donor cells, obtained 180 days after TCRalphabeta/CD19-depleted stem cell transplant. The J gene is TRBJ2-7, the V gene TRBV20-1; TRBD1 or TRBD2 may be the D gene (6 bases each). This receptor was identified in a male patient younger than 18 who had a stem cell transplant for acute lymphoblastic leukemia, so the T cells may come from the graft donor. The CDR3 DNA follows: TGCAGTGCGATCAGTGGGAGGACAGTCTACGAGCAGTACTTC. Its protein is CSAISGRTVYEQYF.